This T cell receptor beta chain was sequenced in a study of identical twins. General observations from the study: Zero-insertion analyses could be partly confounded by invariant MAIT and iNKT cells. Beta clonotypes that were abundant in cord blood contained fewer insertions, a pattern absent from memory repertoires.

Healthy Caucasians provided all donations. V gave up 2 bases and J gave up 7 bases, with 9 bases separating them. This CDR3 has 14 residues. About this clonotype itself: Its specificity is unknown.

MiXCR was run by TCRdb on the 5' RACE reads, yielding one entry per CDR3 protein. This table has a few hundred thousand distinct CDR3 sequences, 13% to 15% appearing once. This sample also appeared in a second study, on yellow fever vaccine responses in identical twins.

Specimen: CD4+ T cells sorted from blood. The V and J genes are TRBV12-3 or TRBV12-4 and TRBJ1-6; unclear D gene. The sequence was collected from a woman between 18 and 30 years old in good health. The CDR3 sequence: CASSLRSDNSPLHF. The CDR3 coding sequence is TGTGCCAGCAGTTTAAGGTCGGACAATTCACCCCTCCACTTT.